This T cell receptor beta chain is from a study of identical twins. This clonotype was seen a handful of times. Its antigen is as yet unknown. The CDR3 covers 12 residues. Germline V gene lookup returns CDR1 SQVTM and CDR2 ANQGSEA. The V and J ends lost 7 bases and 4 bases respectively, with 13 bases between them. Study-level results: Potential partial confounding of zero-insertion analyses by invariant MAIT and iNKT cells was noted. The same donors were not followed; conclusions instead depended on cross-sectional statistical analysis. Abundant cord blood beta clonotypes carried fewer insertions; memory repertoires showed none.

Template switching (which added a universal primer site) was used, and cDNA carried unique molecular identifiers. One entry per CDR3 protein results from TCRdb running MiXCR on the 5' RACE reads. This sample carries around 220,000 distinct CDR3 sequences, 11% to 15% of them seen once, and the ten largest clones take approximately 10%. The V and J genes are TRBV29-1 and TRBJ1-2; D is perhaps TRBD1 (6 bases). The sequenced material came from memory (CD45RO+) T cells sorted from blood. This receptor was identified in a woman between 18 and 29 years old in good health. CDR3: CSAQGQGYGYTF. CDR3 nucleotide sequence: TGCAGCGCCCAGGGGCAGGGCTATGGCTACACCTTC.